The 19 T cell receptor beta chains below were found in one sample sequenced in a study of T cell responses to AZD1222 COVID-19 vaccine. The method was immunoSEQ multiplex PCR; TCRdb's version includes in-frame clones alone and lacks a portion of them. The table has about 140,000 clones, about 94% seen once. The starting material was peripheral blood, obtained 28 days after the second AZD1222 dose. These receptors all stem from an adult who received the AZD1222 COVID-19 vaccine.

The V call is TRBV13, the J call TRBJ2-1; D uncertain. V was shortened by 0 bases and J by 1 base, with 10 bases between the two germline ends. The CDR3 runs to 16 residues. The germline V gene encodes CDR1 PRHDT and CDR2 FYEKMQ (reference sequence). The DNA for the CDR3 is TGTGCCAGCAGCTTAGGGGTAAGCCTTTCCTACAATGAGCAGTTCTTC. It specifies CASSLGVSLSYNEQFF.

This chain connects TRBV11-2 to TRBJ1-2; D is ambiguous. CDR1 is SGHAT and CDR2 is FQNNGV in the germline V gene. The CDR3 loop spans 14 amino acids. The V end lost 1 base, the J end lost 3 bases, and 9 bases lay between the germline ends. The CDR3 coding sequence is TGTGCCAGCAGCTTAGTGGGCCCTCACTATGGCTACACCTTC. Residues: CASSLVGPHYGYTF. Filled out from reference TRBV11-2 and TRBJ1-2, the complete variable domain reads EAGVAQSPRYKIIEKRQSVAFWCNPISGHATLYWYQQILGQGPKLLIQFQNNGVVDDSQLPKDRFSAERLKGVDSTLKIQPAKLEDSAVYLCASSLVGPHYGYTFGSGTRLTVV.

The chain uses TRBV5-4 and TRBJ2-3; TRBD2 matches at 11 bases. CDR1 and CDR2 (germline): SGHNT, YYREEE (reference sequence). J was trimmed by 7 bases and V by 2 bases; bases with no gene match: 3. The CDR3 covers 14 residues. The CDR3 spells CASSLRLAGNTQYF. The CDR3 DNA reads TGTGCCAGCAGCTTAAGACTAGCGGGAAATACGCAGTATTTT.

This clone was picked up a small number of times. The chain has TRBV9 and TRBJ2-1; the D gene is possibly TRBD1 (6 bases). Trimming left V 4 bases short and J 6 bases short, with 11 bases between. This CDR3 contains 13 residues. Germline V lookup: CDR1 SGDLS, CDR2 YYNGEE. The CDR3, as DNA: TGTGCCAGCAGCCCGGGACACCCCAATGAGCAGTTCTTC. Translating it yields CASSPGHPNEQFF.

This chain joins TRBV25-1 and TRBJ1-1; D gene unclear. V lost 1 base, J lost 4 bases, and 13 bases lay in between. The CDR3 spans 15 residues. Germline lookup yields CDR1 MGHDK and CDR2 SYGVNS. The CDR3 coding sequence is TGTGCCAGCAGTGAATTTGGAGGAGTGGTCACTGAAGCTTTCTTT. It is translated as CASSEFGGVVTEAFF.

V usage is TRBV5-1 and J usage is TRBJ1-1; D gene uncertain. Germline lookup yields CDR1 SGHRS and CDR2 YFSETQ. The CDR3 has 13 residues. The ends were cut back, 1 base at V and 2 bases at J, with 6 bases in the middle. The CDR3 region has the DNA TGCGCCAGCAGCTTGACCCGAAACACTGAAGCTTTCTTT. It translates to CASSLTRNTEAFF. The full variable domain, with the rest looked up from reference TRBV5-1 and TRBJ1-1, is KAGVTQTPRYLIKTRGQQVTLSCSPISGHRSVSWYQQTPGQGLQFLFEYFSETQRNKGNFPGRFSGRQFSNSRSEMNVSTLELGDSALYLCASSLTRNTEAFFGQGTRLTVV.

This CDR3 reads CAISRSGTSANTGELFF. For the CDR3, the DNA is TGTGCCATCAGTAGATCAGGTACATCCGCGAACACCGGGGAGCTGTTTTTT. The chain links TRBV10-3 to TRBJ2-2; D remains unclear. Germline V gives CDR1 ENHRY, CDR2 SYGVKD. The CDR3 extends over 17 amino acids. Between the trimmed V and J ends, which lost 5 bases and 0 bases, there was a span of 16 bases.

The chain uses TRBV5-4 and TRBJ2-1; perhaps TRBD2 as D (7 bases). Germline CDR1 reads SGHNT; CDR2 reads YYREEE (reference sequence). The CDR3 is 13 residues long. V was clipped by 5 bases and J by 8 bases, with 14 bases between them. In DNA, the CDR3 is TGTGCCAGCAGTCTCCGGGGGGCCGATGAGCAGTTCTTC. Its protein is CASSLRGADEQFF.

The J gene is TRBJ1-4, the V gene TRBV19; no definite D call. Trimming took 1 base from V and 0 from J, leaving 9 bases between them. The germline gives CDR1 LNHDA, CDR2 SQIVND (reference sequence). The CDR3 has 16 amino acids. The CDR3 nucleotides are TGTGCCAGTAGTATAGGGGTCATGGCAACTAATGAAAAACTGTTTTTT. Translation: CASSIGVMATNEKLFF.

V usage is TRBV5-4 and J usage is TRBJ2-3; 7 nucleotides agree with TRBD1. Trimming at V came to 7 bases and at J to 4 bases, leaving 9 bases not matched to a gene. CDR3 length: 14 amino acids. Germline CDR1 is SGHNT and CDR2 is YYREEE (reference sequence). This CDR3 is CASRNRQGADTQYF. In DNA, the CDR3 is TGTGCCAGCCGGAATAGACAGGGCGCAGATACGCAGTATTTT.

This chain links TRBV29-1 with TRBJ1-2; D is ambiguous. This CDR3 contains 14 residues. CDR1 and CDR2 from the germline V gene are SQVTM and ANQGSEA. Trimming took 1 base from V and 3 from J, leaving 12 bases between them. CDR3 protein: CSVEGRPPDYGYTF. CDR3 nucleotides: TGCAGCGTTGAAGGGCGGCCGCCAGACTATGGCTACACCTTC. The variable domain in full, with the rest retrieved from reference TRBV29-1 and TRBJ1-2, is SAVISQKPSRDICQRGTSLTIQCQVDSQVTMMFWYRQQPGQSLTLIATANQGSEATYESGFVIDKFPISRPNLTFSTLTVSNMSPEDSSIYLCSVEGRPPDYGYTFGSGTRLTVV.

The chain combines TRBV7-3 with TRBJ2-1, with 8 positions matching TRBD2. Trimming at V came to 4 bases and at J to 7 bases, leaving 3 bases not matched to a gene. The CDR3 is 13 amino acids. The germline V gene has CDR1 SGHTA and CDR2 FQGTGA. The DNA for the CDR3 is TGTGCCAGCAGCTCCGGGAGGGGGAATGAGCAGTTCTTC. Translating it yields CASSSGRGNEQFF.

The chain uses TRBV6-6 and TRBJ2-1, with TRBD2 matching over 10 bases. The V gene end was trimmed by 7 bases and the J gene end by 6 bases; junction bases not matched to a gene: 9. The CDR3 covers 15 residues. Germline values: CDR1 MNHNY, CDR2 SVGAGI (reference sequence). CDR3 in DNA: TGTGCCAGCACCCTGGCTAGCGGGAGTCGCAATGAGCAGTTCTTC. Encoded protein: CASTLASGSRNEQFF.

The CDR3 spells CATVGATGELFF. The CDR3 DNA follows: TGTGCCACCGTCGGGGCCACCGGGGAGCTGTTTTTT. The V gene is TRBV6-5, the J gene TRBJ2-2; D tentatively fits TRBD1 or TRBD2 (5 bases each). With 10 bases removed from V and 4 bases from J, the gap between germline ends came to 10 bases. The germline CDR1 and CDR2 sequences are MNHEY and SVGAGI. The CDR3 loop spans 12 amino acids.

In its sample, this clone was seen once. The chain couples TRBV28 to TRBJ1-1; 8 bases line up with TRBD1. The CDR3 loop spans 15 amino acids. V was clipped by 5 bases and J by 11 bases; unmatched bases: 16. Germline lookup yields CDR1 MDHEN and CDR2 SYDVKM. The CDR3 protein is CASSAQGQVTSRAFF. Here the CDR3 DNA reads TGTGCCAGCAGTGCCCAGGGACAGGTGACCTCCAGGGCTTTCTTT.

V usage is TRBV2 and J usage is TRBJ2-2; D may be TRBD1 (6 bases). Per the germline V gene, CDR1 is SNHLY and CDR2 is FYNNEI. Trimming took 7 bases from V and 0 from J, leaving 12 bases between them. The CDR3 totals 15 residues. CDR3 in DNA: TGTGCCAGCAAAGGGGGTACAGCGAACACCGGGGAGCTGTTTTTT. This translates into CASKGGTANTGELFF. The whole variable domain, remainder taken from reference TRBV2 and TRBJ2-2, is EPEVTQTPSHQVTQMGQEVILRCVPISNHLYFYWYRQILGQKVEFLVSFYNNEISEKSEIFDDQFSVERPDGSNFTLKIRSTKLEDSAMYFCASKGGTANTGELFFGEGSRLTVL.

This chain's CDR3 is CASSPTGGELFF. CDR3 sequence (DNA): TGTGCCAGCTCGCCGACCGGGGGGGAGCTGTTTTTT. The V call is TRBV5-6, the J call TRBJ2-2; D is unclear. The length of the CDR3 is 12 residues. Germline lookup yields CDR1 SGHDT and CDR2 YYEEEE. V was pared by 7 bases and J by 8 bases, with 12 bases between.

V usage is TRBV9 and J usage is TRBJ2-6, with 7 bases identical to TRBD1. The V gene end was trimmed by 5 bases and the J gene end by 2 bases; junction bases not matched to a gene: 13. CDR3 length: 18 residues. In germline, CDR1 is SGDLS, CDR2 YYNGEE. CDR3 loop: CASRRGLTIGPGANVLTF. DNA of the CDR3: TGTGCCAGCAGGAGGGGGCTTACCATTGGCCCTGGGGCCAACGTCCTGACTTTC.

The chain uses TRBV27 and TRBJ1-5; TRBD1 matches 7 bases. CDR1 and CDR2 (germline): MNHEY, SMNVEV (reference sequence). Trimming removed 6 bases from V and 3 bases from J; junction bases left unmatched: 8. The CDR3 extends over 15 amino acids. The CDR3 DNA sequence: TGTGCCAGCAGAAAAGGCGACAGGGTCAATCAGCCCCAGCATTTT. Translation: CASRKGDRVNQPQHF.